Listed below are T cell receptor beta chains from one sample, sequenced in a study of glioma-infiltrating T cells after dendritic cell vaccination. The table came from immunoSEQ multiplex PCR; TCRdb's copy has only in-frame clones and leaves some out. This sample carries about 95,000 clones, about 84% of them seen once, and the ten largest clones take 2.5% to 3%. This specimen was blood, taken before dendritic cell vaccination. The receptors originated from a human donor with glioblastoma. CDR3s leave out the opening cysteine and the closing phenylalanine or tryptophan. Fields, in order: J gene, V gene, CDR3 protein.

>TRBJ1-2|TRBV2
ASSEPRTGEGNGYT
>TRBJ2-2|TRBV23-1
ASSQFYTVNAGELF
>TRBJ1-1|TRBV19
ASSPRDKEAF
>TRBJ2-7|TRBV5-1
ASSSSGTGELQY
>TRBJ2-5|TRBV7-6
ASSLPAAPETQY
>TRBJ2-7|TRBV19
ASSIPKGTGRYEQY
>TRBJ2-3|TRBV7-9
ASSLPGQGASDTQY
>TRBJ1-5|TRBV5-1
ASSQGTEGNQPQH
>TRBJ2-7|TRBV5-1
ASSLEGGALFYEQY
>TRBJ2-7|TRBV5-5
ASSSHPGQGYEQY
>TRBJ1-1|TRBV15
ATSRDGALVSKNTEAF
>TRBJ1-5|TRBV18
ASSPTGGQPQH
>TRBJ2-6|TRBV27
ASSIVNSGANVLT
>TRBJ1-5|TRBV4-2
ASSQGPGGKGNQPQH
>TRBJ1-1|TRBV5-1
ASSPEWGLGNTEAF
>TRBJ1-3|TRBV6-1
ASRKDRAFGNTIY
>TRBJ2-1|TRBV5-6
ASSYLGLAGEEQF
>TRBJ2-3|TRBV25-1
ASSEWDRGTDTQY
>TRBJ1-1|TRBV7-6
ASSPGVMNTEAF
>TRBJ2-6|TRBV5-4
ASSLAFRGLHVLT
>TRBJ1-5|TRBV16
ASSQGDRGGQPQH
>TRBJ1-3|TRBV5-5
ASSLAEGTVGGNTIY
>TRBJ2-7|TRBV11-1
ASSQDGSYSLSIHEQY
>TRBJ1-5|TRBV7-2
ASSLATVSNQPQH
>TRBJ1-2|TRBV10-3
AISRDRDYEGYT
>TRBJ2-1|TRBV19
ASSGLGGRAFNEQF
>TRBJ2-3|TRBV7-2
ASSLRLAGSTDTQY
>TRBJ2-4|TRBV10-1
ASSGGSAKNIQY
>TRBJ2-7|TRBV5-5
ASSIGSSEQY
>TRBJ2-7|TRBV7-3
ASSRGAGGLYEQY
>TRBJ2-1|TRBV7-3
ASSSDGVNEQF
>TRBJ2-7|TRBV4-1
ASSQGPYYEQY
>TRBJ1-2|TRBV13
ASSPRDSYGYT
>TRBJ2-7|TRBV2
ASSRLYEQY
>TRBJ2-7|TRBV7-9
ASSMLQGDLPYEQY
>TRBJ2-4|TRBV15
ATSRALAGRNIQY
>TRBJ2-7|TRBV7-8
ASSLSGTGGEQY
>TRBJ2-5|TRBV4-2
ASSQGTSGKIYQETQY
>TRBJ2-7|TRBV9
ASSRRDRAGEQY
>TRBJ2-3|TRBV14
ASSQIPMRGATDTQY
>TRBJ2-1|TRBV2
ASSRDTYGDEQF
>TRBJ2-3|TRBV5-1
ASRVQRGLTDTQY
>TRBJ2-1|TRBV7-2
ASSLGGTSGRANEQF
>TRBJ1-2|TRBV29-1
SVESGQGTYGYT